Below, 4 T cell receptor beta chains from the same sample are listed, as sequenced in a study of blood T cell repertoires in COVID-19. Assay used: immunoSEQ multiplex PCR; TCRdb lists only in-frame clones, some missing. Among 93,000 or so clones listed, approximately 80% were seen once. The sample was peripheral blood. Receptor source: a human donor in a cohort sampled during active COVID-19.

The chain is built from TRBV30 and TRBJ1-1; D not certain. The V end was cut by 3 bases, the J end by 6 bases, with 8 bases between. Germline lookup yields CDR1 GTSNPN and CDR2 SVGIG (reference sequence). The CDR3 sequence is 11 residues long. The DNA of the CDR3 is TGTGCCTGGAGGTGGGAGTCTGAAGCTTTCTTT. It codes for CAWRWESEAFF.

Written as DNA, the CDR3 is TGTGCCAGCAGCTCGGGACTAGCGGGGGCCAGCTCCTACAATGAGCAGTTCTTC. This sequence encodes CASSSGLAGASSYNEQFF. The rearrangement uses TRBV5-5 and TRBJ2-1, with 14 bases identical to TRBD2. The CDR3 contains 18 residues. CDR1 SGHKS and CDR2 YYEKEE come from the germline V gene (reference sequence). The V segment lost 3 bases and the J segment 0 bases; nucleotides outside the gene matches: 5.

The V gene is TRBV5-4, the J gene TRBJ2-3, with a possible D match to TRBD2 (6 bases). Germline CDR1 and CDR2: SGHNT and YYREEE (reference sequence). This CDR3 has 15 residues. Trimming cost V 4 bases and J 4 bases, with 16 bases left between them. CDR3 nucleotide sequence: TGTGCCAGCAGCGAGGACTACGGGGCCCCAGATACGCAGTATTTT. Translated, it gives CASSEDYGAPDTQYF. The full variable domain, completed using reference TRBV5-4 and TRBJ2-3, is ETGVTQSPTHLIKTRGQQVTLRCSSQSGHNTVSWYQQALGQGPQFIFQYYREEENGRGNFPPRFSGLQFPNYSSELNVNALELDDSALYLCASSEDYGAPDTQYFGPGTRLTVL.

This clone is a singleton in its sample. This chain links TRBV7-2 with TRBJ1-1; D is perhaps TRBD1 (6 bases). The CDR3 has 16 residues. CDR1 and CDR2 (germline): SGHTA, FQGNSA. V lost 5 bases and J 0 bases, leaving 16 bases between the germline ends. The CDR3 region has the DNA TGTGCCAGCAGCCCCCCGGGGGGGGCCATGAACACTGAAGCTTTCTTT. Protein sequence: CASSPPGGAMNTEAFF.